This T cell receptor (beta chain) came from a study of CD8+ T cells in alopecia areata. At the level of the study: Treated individuals took tofacitinib by mouth, 5 to 10 mg twice daily. Study-level findings and limits: TCR sharing was clearer in mice than between patients, perhaps partly owing to patient HLA diversity. For lesional scalp, especially alopecia totalis/universalis, clonality was higher than in normal scalp.

Investigators isolated RNA and reverse transcribed it into cDNA to act as the sequencing template. Some clones are missing from TCRdb's copy, which holds only in-frame ones; the method was immunoSEQ multiplex PCR. This repertoire shows about 97,000 clones, less than 50% found once; its top ten account for roughly 1.3%. The trim removed 4 bases at V and 4 bases at J, leaving 5 bases unmatched. This CDR3 is built from 15 residues. Germline CDR1 SGDLS, CDR2 YYNGEE. In the case of this clone: Its target is unknown.

The chain joins TRBV9 to TRBJ1-6; 7 bases align to TRBD1. Sequenced: CD4+ T cells sorted from blood. The receptor comes from a human donor with alopecia areata. CDR3 nucleotides: TGTGCCAGCAGCCTCCGACAGGGATATAATTCACCCCTCCACTTT. This gives the protein CASSLRQGYNSPLHF.